These T cell receptor beta chains were read from a single sample in a study of OX40 agonist ivuxolimab in advanced cancers. Sequencing used immunoSEQ multiplex PCR; TCRdb keeps in-frame clones, though not all of them. The table shows some 65,000 clones, with 80% to 90% occurring only once. The sequencing used CD4+ or CD8+ T cells sorted from blood, collected in a trial of the OX40 agonist ivuxolimab. Every receptor here comes from an adult with an advanced solid tumor such as melanoma, head and neck, liver or kidney cancer. The CDR3 runs from the conserved cysteine through the conserved F or W. A D gene is named only where the DNA matches it firmly. The listing skips clone size in some rows; elsewhere it reads once, few, many or a size class.

D	J	size	V	DNA	CDR3
NA	TRBJ2-1	once	TRBV7-2	TGTGCCAGCAGCATTCGGGGGAGCTCCTACAATGAGCAGTTCTTC	CASSIRGSSYNEQFF
NA	TRBJ2-5	NA	TRBV14	TGTGCCAGCAGCGCCCGACTAAGTTGGGAACAAGAGACCCAGTACTTC	CASSARLSWEQETQYF
TRBD1	TRBJ1-1	once	TRBV5-1	TGCGCCAGCAGCCCGACGGGACAGTTGGCCACTGAAGCTTTCTTT	CASSPTGQLATEAFF
TRBD1	TRBJ2-1	NA	TRBV5-1	TGCGCCAGCAGGCTCGACAGGGGTATATTCTTC	CASRLDRGIFF
TRBD2	TRBJ2-2	NA	TRBV7-2	TGTGCCAGCAGCGCCAGACTAGCCAACACCGGGGAGCTGTTTTTT	CASSARLANTGELFF
NA	TRBJ2-7	NA	TRBV5-4	TGTGCCAGCAGCTTGTCCGGCGGAAGCTCCTACGAGCAGTACTTC	CASSLSGGSSYEQYF
NA	TRBJ2-2	NA	TRBV29-1	TGCAGCGTTGATCCCCACCGGGGAGCTGTTTTT	CSVDPHRGAVF
NA	TRBJ1-2	few	TRBV5-1	TGCGCCAGCAGCTTGGCGGATTACTATGGCTACACCTTC	CASSLADYYGYTF
NA	TRBJ2-1	NA	TRBV19	TGTGCCAGTATGGGGTGGGGCCATGAGCAGTTCTTC	CASMGWGHEQFF
NA	TRBJ1-6	NA	TRBV4-3	TGCGCCAGCAGCCAAGAGGGACTATCACCCCTCCACTTT	CASSQEGLSPLHF
NA	TRBJ2-7	NA	TRBV21-1	TGTGCCAGCAGCAAACCGGTTCCCGGACAGGGGCTCAGAGAGCAGTACTTC	CASSKPVPGQGLREQYF
NA	TRBJ1-1	NA	TRBV7-9	TGTGCCAGCAGCTTACAGGTGGGCACTGAAGCTTTCTTT	CASSLQVGTEAFF
TRBD1	TRBJ2-7	NA	TRBV5-6	TGTGCCAGCAGCTTGTTCTGGGACAGAAGAGACTCATCCTACGAGCAGTACTTC	CASSLFWDRRDSSYEQYF
NA	TRBJ1-5	NA	TRBV19	TGTGCCAGTAGTATAGTCAGCGGGGTCAATCAGCCCCAGCATTTT	CASSIVSGVNQPQHF
NA	TRBJ2-5	NA	TRBV4-2	TGTGCCAGCAGCCAAGTTCAGGGGACAGAGACCCAGTACTTC	CASSQVQGTETQYF
TRBD2	TRBJ2-3	NA	TRBV9	TGTGCCAGCAGCTCCAGCGGGGGGGGTGACACAGATACGCAGTATTTT	CASSSSGGGDTDTQYF
TRBD2	TRBJ2-3	NA	TRBV5-4	TGTGCCAGCAGCAGAGCGGGGAGCACAGATACGCAGTATTTT	CASSRAGSTDTQYF
TRBD1	TRBJ2-3	NA	TRBV10-3	TGTGCCATCAGACCGGGACAGGGGTCGGATACGCAGTATTTT	CAIRPGQGSDTQYF
NA	TRBJ1-2	once	TRBV15	TGTGCCACCAGCAGAGATCCGGGACCCACTAACTATGGCTACACCTTC	CATSRDPGPTNYGYTF
NA	TRBJ1-2	once	TRBV4-2	TGTGCCAGCAGCTCAACAGGGTACTATGGCTACACCTTC	CASSSTGYYGYTF
NA	TRBJ2-7	NA	TRBV2	TGTGCCAGCAGTGCTAGGTCGGGGGCCTTTTACGAGCAGTACTTC	CASSARSGAFYEQYF
TRBD1	TRBJ1-1	NA	TRBV19	TGTGCCAGTAGTCCCCTAGGGGGCCCCACTGAAGCTTTCTTT	CASSPLGGPTEAFF
NA	TRBJ2-2	NA	TRBV5-1	TGCGCCAGCAGCACTGGACTCTGGAACACCGGGGAGCTGTTTTTT	CASSTGLWNTGELFF
NA	TRBJ1-3	NA	TRBV28	TGTGCCAGCAGCTACCTACTCCTCTCTGGAAACACCATATATTTT	CASSYLLLSGNTIYF
TRBD1	TRBJ1-2	NA	TRBV7-2	TGTGCCAGCAGCTTAACCAAGGGGGCTGGGTATGGCTACACCTTC	CASSLTKGAGYGYTF
NA	TRBJ1-1	few	TRBV29-1	TGCAGCGTTGGTAACCAAGCTTTCTTT	CSVGNQAFF
TRBD1	TRBJ2-7	NA	TRBV19	TGTGCCAGTAGTACCAGGACAGGGGAAGCCTACGAGCAGTACTTC	CASSTRTGEAYEQYF
NA	TRBJ2-6	NA	TRBV16	TGTGCCAGCAGCCAACTTGAGTCTGGGGCCAACGTCCTGACTTTC	CASSQLESGANVLTF
TRBD1	TRBJ1-1	NA	TRBV10-3	TGTGCCATCAGGTCGGGACAGGGGACGGTGAACACTGAAGCTTTCTTT	CAIRSGQGTVNTEAFF
NA	TRBJ1-1	NA	TRBV7-8	TGTGCCAGCAGCTTAAGGAGGGTGGGGAACACTGAAGCTTTCTTT	CASSLRRVGNTEAFF
NA	TRBJ2-5	NA	TRBV2	TGTGCCAGCAGTGTCGGGGGCCGCGAGACCCAGTACTTC	CASSVGGRETQYF
NA	TRBJ1-2	NA	TRBV11-1	TGTGCCAGCAGCATTCAGGGTTGGGATGGCTACACCTTC	CASSIQGWDGYTF
NA	TRBJ1-1	NA	TRBV5-1	TGCGCCAGCAGCCACAGGGTGGACACTGAAGCTTTCTTT	CASSHRVDTEAFF
TRBD1	TRBJ1-2	once	TRBV6-5	TGTGCCAGCAGGTATCCGGGACAGAGTAACTATGGCTACACCTTC	CASRYPGQSNYGYTF
NA	TRBJ2-1	NA	TRBV7-6	TGTGCCAGCAGCTTAGAAGACCTGTTGTTCTTC	CASSLEDLLFF
NA	TRBJ2-5	NA	TRBV5-6	TGTGCCAGCGTGGAGAAGGGAGCGGCCCTAGAGACCCAGTACTTC	CASVEKGAALETQYF
NA	TRBJ2-7	NA	TRBV4-1	TGCGCCAGCAGCCAAGATAGGGGGGCCACCCCCCCCTACGAGCAGTACTTC	CASSQDRGATPPYEQYF
TRBD1	TRBJ2-7	NA	TRBV6-1	TGTGCCAGCAGCGGGGACAGCGCCTACGAGCAGTACTTC	CASSGDSAYEQYF
NA	TRBJ2-1	NA	TRBV30	TGTGCCTGGATTCACTGGGGATACAATGAGCAGTTCTTC	CAWIHWGYNEQFF
TRBD2	TRBJ2-3	NA	TRBV9	TGTGCCAGCAGCGTAGCTGCGCGGGGGTATACAGATACGCAGTATTTT	CASSVAARGYTDTQYF
NA	TRBJ2-7	NA	TRBV19	TGTGCCAGTAGTAGCCAAGGGTACGAGCAGTACTTC	CASSSQGYEQYF
TRBD2	TRBJ2-4	NA	TRBV7-2	TGTGCCAGCAGCTCGACTAGCGGGGGGGGAGTAGGAAACATTCAGTACTTC	CASSSTSGGGVGNIQYF
TRBD1	TRBJ2-7	NA	TRBV6-6	TGTGCCAGCAGCGCCGGGACAGGGGCCTACGAGCAGTACTTC	CASSAGTGAYEQYF
NA	TRBJ2-7	NA	TRBV29-1	TGCAGCGTCGTCATATCCGAGCAGTACTTC	CSVVISEQYF
TRBD1	TRBJ1-5	NA	TRBV6-1	TGTGCCAGCAGTGCCCGGGACAGGGTTGGCAATCAGCCCCAGCATTTT	CASSARDRVGNQPQHF
NA	TRBJ2-5	NA	TRBV6-5	TGTGCCAGCAGTTACTCGAGGGGAAGGGCAGGGGAGACCCAGTACTTC	CASSYSRGRAGETQYF
NA	TRBJ2-7	NA	TRBV10-2	TGCGCCAGCAAGGCGGGCGCCTCCTACGAGCAGTACTTC	CASKAGASYEQYF
NA	TRBJ2-7	NA	TRBV27	TGTGCCAGCAGTTTATCAAAGGGAAGGGCTGGGCAGTACTTC	CASSLSKGRAGQYF
NA	TRBJ1-1	NA	TRBV7-2	TGTGCCAGCAGCTCATTGGGGAGGAACACTGAAGCTTTCTTT	CASSSLGRNTEAFF
NA	TRBJ1-1	NA	TRBV21-1	TGTGCCAGCAGCGTCCGGGACGAAATTTTCTTT	CASSVRDEIFF